One T cell receptor beta chain is described in this entry. The sample belongs to a study of blood T cell repertoires in COVID-19. Trimming cost V 0 bases and J 9 bases, with 15 bases left between them. The CDR3 loop spans 13 amino acids. CDR1 and CDR2 (germline): GTSNPN, SVGIG (reference sequence). In the study's own analysis: The assay estimated nucleated cells by amplifying reference gene primers. Measured with immunoSEQ multiplex PCR; TCRdb has only the in-frame clones, and not every one. V and J calls and clone size follow that table, whereas D and trimming were derived from the DNA. The sample has roughly 99,000 clones, 84% seen once; the top ten hold over 4%.

The sequenced sample was peripheral blood. The chain joins TRBV30 to TRBJ2-7; possible D gene TRBD2, 6 bases. This clonotype was sampled from a human donor in a cohort sampled during active COVID-19. The CDR3 nucleotides read TGTGCCTGGAGTGTTGAGGAAGGGAGGATGCAGTACTTC. Protein product: CAWSVEEGRMQYF.